This T cell receptor (beta chain) is drawn from a study of blood T cell repertoires in COVID-19. Overall study: COVID-19 samples collected from the United States, Italy and Spain covered acute and convalescent phases. PBMCs, B-cell-depleted T cells, or T cells were the source of the cDNA or gDNA that made up the material.

While infection was still active, Seattle patients were enrolled and then followed longitudinally. Assay: immunoSEQ multiplex PCR; the TCRdb copy retains only in-frame clones and omits some. The data contain some 49,000 clones, about 92% of them singletons. The CDR3 loop spans 15 amino acids. Germline lookup yields CDR1 MNHEY and CDR2 SVGAGI. Germline trimming cut 2 bases from V and 2 bases from J; bases unmatched to any gene: 3. The chain combines TRBV6-5 with TRBJ2-1, with 7 bases fitting TRBD2. The sequencing input was peripheral blood. The TCR originated in a man aged 60 to 69 with COVID-19, enrolled during active disease. CDR3 amino acids: CASSYGSGAYNEQFF. In DNA form, the CDR3 reads TGTGCCAGCAGTTACGGGAGCGGGGCCTACAATGAGCAGTTCTTC.